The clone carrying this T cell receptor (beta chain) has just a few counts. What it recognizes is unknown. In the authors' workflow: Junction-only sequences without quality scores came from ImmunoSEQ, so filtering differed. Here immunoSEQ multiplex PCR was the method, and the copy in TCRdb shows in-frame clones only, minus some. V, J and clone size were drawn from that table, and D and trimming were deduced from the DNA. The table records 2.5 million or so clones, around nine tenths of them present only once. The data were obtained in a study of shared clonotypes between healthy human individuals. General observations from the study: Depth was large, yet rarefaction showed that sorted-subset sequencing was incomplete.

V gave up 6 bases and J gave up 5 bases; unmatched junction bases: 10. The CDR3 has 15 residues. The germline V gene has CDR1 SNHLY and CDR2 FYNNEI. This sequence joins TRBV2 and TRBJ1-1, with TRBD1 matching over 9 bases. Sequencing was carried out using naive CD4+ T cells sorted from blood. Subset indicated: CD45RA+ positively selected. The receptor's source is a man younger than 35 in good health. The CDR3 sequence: CASRLQGARWTEAFF. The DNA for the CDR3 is TGTGCCAGCAGGCTACAGGGGGCGAGGTGGACTGAAGCTTTCTTT. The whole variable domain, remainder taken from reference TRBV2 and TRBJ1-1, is EPEVTQTPSHQVTQMGQEVILRCVPISNHLYFYWYRQILGQKVEFLVSFYNNEISEKSEIFDDQFSVERPDGSNFTLKIRSTKLEDSAMYFCASRLQGARWTEAFFGQGTRLTVV.